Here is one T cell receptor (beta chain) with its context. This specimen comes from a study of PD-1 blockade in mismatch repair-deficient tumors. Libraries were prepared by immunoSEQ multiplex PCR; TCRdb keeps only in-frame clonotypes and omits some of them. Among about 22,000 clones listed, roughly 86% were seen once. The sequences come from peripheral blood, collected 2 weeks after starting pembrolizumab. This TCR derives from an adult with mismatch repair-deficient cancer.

The chain's CDR3 is CASSVTMDQPQHF. In nucleotides, the CDR3 is TGTGCCAGCAGCGTTACTATGGATCAGCCCCAGCATTTT. The chain combines TRBV9 with TRBJ1-5; D is undetermined. The CDR3 is made up of 13 amino acids. In germline, CDR1 is SGDLS, CDR2 YYNGEE. Trimming took off 2 bases at V and 5 bases at J, with 8 bases between the two ends.